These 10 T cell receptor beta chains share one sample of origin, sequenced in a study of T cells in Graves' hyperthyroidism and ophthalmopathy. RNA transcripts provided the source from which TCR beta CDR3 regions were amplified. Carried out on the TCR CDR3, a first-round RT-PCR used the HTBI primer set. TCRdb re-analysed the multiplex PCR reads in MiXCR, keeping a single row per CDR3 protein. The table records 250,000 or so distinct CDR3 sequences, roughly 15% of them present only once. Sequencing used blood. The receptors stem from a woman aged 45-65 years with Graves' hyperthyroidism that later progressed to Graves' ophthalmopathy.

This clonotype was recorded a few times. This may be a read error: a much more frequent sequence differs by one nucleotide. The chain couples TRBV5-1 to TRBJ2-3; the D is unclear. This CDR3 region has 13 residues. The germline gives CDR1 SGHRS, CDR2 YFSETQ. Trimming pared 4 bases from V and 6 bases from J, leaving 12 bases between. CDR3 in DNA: TGCGCCAGCAGCAGATCCCGCTCTGATACGCAGTATTTT. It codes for CASSRSRSDTQYF.

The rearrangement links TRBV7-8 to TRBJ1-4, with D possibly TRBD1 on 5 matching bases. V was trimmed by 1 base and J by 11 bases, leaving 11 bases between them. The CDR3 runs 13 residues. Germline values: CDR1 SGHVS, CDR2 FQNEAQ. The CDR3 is CASSLVSGGKLFF. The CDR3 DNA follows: TGTGCCAGCAGCTTAGTATCGGGGGGGAAACTGTTTTTT.

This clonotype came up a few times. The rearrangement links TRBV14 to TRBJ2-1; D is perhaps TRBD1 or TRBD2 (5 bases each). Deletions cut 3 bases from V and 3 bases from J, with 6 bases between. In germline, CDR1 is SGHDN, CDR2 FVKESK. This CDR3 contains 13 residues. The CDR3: CASSQGVYNEQFF. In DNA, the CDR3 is TGTGCCAGCAGCCAGGGGGTCTACAATGAGCAGTTCTTC. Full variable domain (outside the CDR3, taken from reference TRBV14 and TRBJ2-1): EAGVTQFPSHSVIEKGQTVTLRCDPISGHDNLYWYRRVMGKEIKFLLHFVKESKQDESGMPNNRFLAERTGGTYSTLKVQPAELEDSGVYFCASSQGVYNEQFFGPGTRLTVL.

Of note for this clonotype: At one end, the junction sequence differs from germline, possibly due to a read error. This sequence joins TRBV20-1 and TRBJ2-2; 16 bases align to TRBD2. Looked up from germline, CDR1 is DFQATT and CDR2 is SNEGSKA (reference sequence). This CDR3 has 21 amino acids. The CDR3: CSARDPKPGLAGGYRAGELFF. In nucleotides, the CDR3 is TGCAGTGCTCGAGATCCAAAGCCGGGACTAGCGGGAGGGTATAGGGCCGGGGAGCTGTTTTTT.

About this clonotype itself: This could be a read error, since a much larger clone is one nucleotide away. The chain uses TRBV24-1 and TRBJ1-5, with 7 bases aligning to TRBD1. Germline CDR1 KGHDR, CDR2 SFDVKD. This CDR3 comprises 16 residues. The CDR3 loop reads CATSDPSTGNRQPQRF. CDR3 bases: TGTGCCACCAGTGACCCCTCGACAGGGAATCGTCAGCCCCAGCGTTTT.

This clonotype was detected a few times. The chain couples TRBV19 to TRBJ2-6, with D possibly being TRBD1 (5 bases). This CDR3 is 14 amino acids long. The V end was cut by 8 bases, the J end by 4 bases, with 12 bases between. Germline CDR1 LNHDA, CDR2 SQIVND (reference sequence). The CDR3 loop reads CASVRDSGANVLTF. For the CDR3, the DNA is TGTGCCAGTGTCAGGGATTCAGGGGCCAACGTCCTGACTTTC.

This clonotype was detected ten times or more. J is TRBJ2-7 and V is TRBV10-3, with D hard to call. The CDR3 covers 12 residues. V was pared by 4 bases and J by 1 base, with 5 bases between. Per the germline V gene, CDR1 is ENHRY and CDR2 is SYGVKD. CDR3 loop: CAISGASYEQYF. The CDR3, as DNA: TGTGCCATCAGTGGTGCGTCCTACGAGCAGTACTTC.

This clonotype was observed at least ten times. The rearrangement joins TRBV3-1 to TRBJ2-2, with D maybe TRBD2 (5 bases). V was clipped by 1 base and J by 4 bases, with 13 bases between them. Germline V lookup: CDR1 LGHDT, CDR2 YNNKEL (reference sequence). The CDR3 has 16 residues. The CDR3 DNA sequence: TGTGCCAGCAGCCAAGTCCCCACTAGTGTCACCGGGGAGCTGTTTTTT. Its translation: CASSQVPTSVTGELFF.

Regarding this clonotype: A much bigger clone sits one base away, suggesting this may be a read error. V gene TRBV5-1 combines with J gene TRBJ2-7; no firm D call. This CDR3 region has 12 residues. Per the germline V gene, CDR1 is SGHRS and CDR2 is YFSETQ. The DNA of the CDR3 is TGCGTCAGCAGCTTCGACCTCTACGAGCAGTACTTC. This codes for CVSSFDLYEQYF.

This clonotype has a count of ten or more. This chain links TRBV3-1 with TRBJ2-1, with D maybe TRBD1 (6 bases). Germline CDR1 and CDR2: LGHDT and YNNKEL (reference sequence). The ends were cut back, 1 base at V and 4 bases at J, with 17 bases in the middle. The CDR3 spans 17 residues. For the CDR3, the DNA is TGTGCCAGCAGCCAAGCCTCCGGGACGACAGGTTACAATGAGCAGTTCTTC. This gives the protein CASSQASGTTGYNEQFF.